These T cell receptor beta chains were read from a single sample in a study of control samples from healthy donors and cancer patients. This table comes from immunoSEQ multiplex PCR, and its TCRdb copy is limited to in-frame clones, with some not included. Among roughly 170,000 clones listed, 93% were seen once. Sequences were obtained from blood. These receptors originate from a woman in her sixties or seventies in good health. Each CDR3 is given with its conserved first and last residue. A D gene is named only where the DNA matches it firmly. Only some rows state a clone size, as once, few, many or a class for expanded clones.

cdr3_length | clone_size | j_call | v_call | d_call | cdr3_aa | cdr3_nt
13 | NA | TRBJ1-1 | TRBV7-9 | NA | CASSLGLEDQAFF | TGTGCCAGCAGCTTAGGTTTGGAGGACCAAGCTTTCTTT
13 | NA | TRBJ2-7 | TRBV25-1 | NA | CASSELGAYEQYF | TGTGCCAGCAGTGAATTGGGGGCTTACGAGCAGTACTTC
14 | NA | TRBJ1-3 | TRBV18 | TRBD1 | CASSPDRRQNTIYF | TGTGCCAGCTCACCGGACAGGCGGCAAAACACCATATATTTT
15 | NA | TRBJ1-4 | TRBV5-1 | NA | CASSLLRGVEEKLFF | TGCGCCAGCAGCTTATTGCGAGGGGTAGAAGAAAAACTGTTTTTT
12 | NA | TRBJ1-4 | TRBV30 | NA | CAWTRAEEKLFF | TGTGCCTGGACCCGGGCAGAGGAAAAACTGTTTTTT
16 | NA | TRBJ2-3 | TRBV7-2 | NA | CASGRWGAGITDTQYF | TGTGCCAGCGGGAGATGGGGCGCAGGGATCACAGATACGCAGTATTTT
12 | NA | TRBJ2-3 | TRBV5-1 | NA | CASSYATDTQYF | TGCGCCAGCAGCTACGCGACAGATACGCAGTATTTT
14 | NA | TRBJ1-2 | TRBV5-6 | NA | CASSLGPGGDGYTF | TGTGCCAGCAGCTTGGGGCCAGGCGGTGATGGCTACACCTTC
12 | few | TRBJ1-4 | TRBV29-1 | TRBD1 | CSVRTGAEKLFF | TGCAGCGTTAGGACAGGGGCAGAAAAACTGTTTTTT
13 | NA | TRBJ1-1 | TRBV5-1 | TRBD1 | CASSDGQGGEAFF | TGCGCCAGCAGCGATGGACAGGGGGGTGAAGCTTTCTTT
15 | NA | TRBJ1-6 | TRBV6-5 | NA | CASSYSPGPNSPLHF | TGTGCCAGCAGTTACAGTCCAGGGCCGAATTCACCCCTCCACTTT
17 | NA | TRBJ1-3 | TRBV4-1 | NA | CASSHLDREVSGNTIYF | TGCGCCAGCAGCCACTTGGACAGAGAGGTATCTGGAAACACCATATATTTT
12 | NA | TRBJ1-6 | TRBV5-1 | NA | CASSYLNSPLHF | TGCGCCAGCAGCTACCTTAATTCACCCCTCCACTTT
16 | NA | TRBJ2-3 | TRBV5-1 | TRBD2 | CASSLSSLAVTDTQYF | TGCGCCAGCAGCTTGAGTTCTCTAGCGGTAACAGATACGCAGTATTTT
17 | once | TRBJ2-2 | TRBV11-2 | TRBD2 | CASSPRGAGTVPGELFF | TGTGCCAGCAGCCCCCGAGGAGCGGGGACTGTCCCCGGGGAGCTGTTTTTT
17 | NA | TRBJ2-1 | TRBV7-2 | NA | CASSLLHGHTSYNEQFF | TGTGCCAGCAGCTTATTGCACGGGCATACGTCCTACAATGAGCAGTTCTTC
15 | NA | TRBJ1-4 | TRBV19 | NA | CASNNPGTGNEKLFF | TGTGCCAGTAACAATCCCGGGACGGGAAATGAAAAACTGTTTTTT